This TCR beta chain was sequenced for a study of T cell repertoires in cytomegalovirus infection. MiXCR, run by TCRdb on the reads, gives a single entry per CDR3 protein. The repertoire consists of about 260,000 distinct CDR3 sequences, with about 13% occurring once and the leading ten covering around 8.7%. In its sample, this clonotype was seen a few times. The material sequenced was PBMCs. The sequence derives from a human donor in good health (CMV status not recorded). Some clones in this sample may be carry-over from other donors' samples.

The CDR3 bases are TGCAGTGCTGAAGCTCCGGGACAGGACTACGAGCAGTACTTC. It is translated as CSAEAPGQDYEQYF. The rearrangement links TRBV20-1 to TRBJ2-7; TRBD1 matches 8 bases. Germline lookup yields CDR1 DFQATT and CDR2 SNEGSKA (reference sequence). After removal of 5 bases from V and 3 bases from J, the junction contained 9 bases not matched to a gene. This CDR3 spans 14 amino acids.